The TCR beta chain described here comes from a study of cytomegalovirus exposure and HLA in healthy donors. The study's findings and limits: Per published reports, the classifier diagnosed cytomegalovirus status with high specificity and sensitivity. Many donors shared some public TCRs, even though most TCR sequences were rare.

Primers for the PCR totalled 60 Vbeta and 13 Jbeta. Clones were sequenced by immunoSEQ multiplex PCR, and TCRdb holds only the in-frame ones, with some missing. The table includes about 87,000 clones, over 65% detected once. This clone came up a few times. Its specificity is not known. This sequence originates from a man aged 25-40 years in good health and CMV-seropositive. The sample consisted of PBMCs.

CDR3 region: CASSEIRGQGTDTQYF. CDR3 bases: TGTGCCAGCAGTGAAATCAGGGGTCAAGGTACAGATACGCAGTATTTT. The chain combines TRBV6-1 with TRBJ2-3, with D perhaps TRBD1 (6 bases). CDR1 is MNHNS and CDR2 is SASEGT in the germline V gene. This CDR3 is built from 16 residues. Trimming shortened V by 2 bases and J by 3 bases, and 15 bases separated the two germline ends.